The 2 T cell receptor beta chains given below trace back to one sample, sequenced in a study of human versus mouse CDR3 diversity and MHC coevolution. Libraries were prepared by immunoSEQ multiplex PCR; TCRdb keeps only in-frame clonotypes and omits some of them. This sample has just under 60,000 clones, with roughly 94% found just once. The sample comprised naive CD4+ T cells from blood. As to subset: CD45RO-negative CD62L-positive naive CD4 T cells. These receptors all come from a person between 55 and 70 years old in good health.

The chain combines TRBV7-2 with TRBJ2-7; a possible D gene is TRBD2 (6 bases). This CDR3 comprises 16 residues. In germline, CDR1 is SGHTA, CDR2 FQGNSA. V was shortened by 5 bases and J by 0 bases, with 17 bases between the two germline ends. The CDR3 bases are TGTGCCAGCAGCCCAGGGCCTAGCGCAATCTCCTACGAGCAGTACTTC. Translating gives CASSPGPSAISYEQYF.

V usage is TRBV30 and J usage is TRBJ1-5; D is uncertain. From germline, CDR1 is GTSNPN and CDR2 SVGIG (reference sequence). This CDR3 has 15 amino acids. V lost 2 bases to trimming and J lost 3 bases, with 14 bases between them. The CDR3 reads CAWSPPGGNNQPQHF. The CDR3 DNA reads as TGTGCCTGGAGTCCGCCGGGAGGAAACAATCAGCCCCAGCATTTT.